This TCR beta chain was observed in a study of blood T cell repertoires in COVID-19. For the study at large: The study drew acute and convalescent COVID-19 samples from the United States, Italy and Spain. T cells, B-cell-depleted T cells, or PBMCs supplied cDNA or gDNA.

V was pared by 2 bases and J by 0 bases, with 10 bases between. The germline CDR1 and CDR2 sequences are MNHEY and SMNVEV (reference sequence). CDR3 length: 15 residues. Original processing notes: The assay estimated nucleated cells by amplifying reference gene primers. Clones were read by immunoSEQ multiplex PCR, and TCRdb kept only the in-frame ones, dropping some. The V and J calls and clone size are taken from that table; D and trimming were inferred from the DNA. The sample holds approximately 50,000 clones; roughly 85% are singletons and the top ten take around an eighth. This TCR was recovered from a human donor in a cohort sampled during active COVID-19. The chain recombines TRBV27 with TRBJ1-2; D gene uncertain. The specimen was peripheral blood. This CDR3 is CASSLQAYSNYGYTF. The CDR3 region has the DNA TGTGCCAGCAGTTTACAGGCCTACTCTAACTATGGCTACACCTTC.